This T cell receptor (beta chain) was captured by sequencing in a study of chemoradiotherapy in HPV16-positive cancers. General study findings and limits: Non-HPV-specific T cells did not expand in tumors during treatment, whereas candidate HPV-specific clones and E7-related motifs did.

Repeated repertoire sampling spanned the course of chemoradiotherapy. The ends lost 6 bases at V and 4 bases at J; junction bases unmatched: 3. CDR3 length: 13 amino acids. CDR1 is SNHLY and CDR2 is FYNNEI in the germline V gene. As concerns this clone: The antigen is unknown.

Repertoires were generated with immunoSEQ multiplex PCR, while TCRdb's copy carries only in-frame clones and drops some. In the table there are tens of thousands of clones, 85% to 90% of which are singletons. The chain couples TRBV2 to TRBJ1-5; 7 positions match TRBD1. The sequencing here drew on blood, taken from a patient who underwent chemoradiotherapy. This sequence originates from a human donor with HPV-associated anogenital cancer. In DNA, the CDR3 is TGTGCCAGCAGCCAGGGGGGTAATCAGCCCCAGCATTTT. Translated, it gives CASSQGGNQPQHF. Complete variable domain (other parts from reference TRBV2 and TRBJ1-5): EPEVTQTPSHQVTQMGQEVILRCVPISNHLYFYWYRQILGQKVEFLVSFYNNEISEKSEIFDDQFSVERPDGSNFTLKIRSTKLEDSAMYFCASSQGGNQPQHFGDGTRLSIL.